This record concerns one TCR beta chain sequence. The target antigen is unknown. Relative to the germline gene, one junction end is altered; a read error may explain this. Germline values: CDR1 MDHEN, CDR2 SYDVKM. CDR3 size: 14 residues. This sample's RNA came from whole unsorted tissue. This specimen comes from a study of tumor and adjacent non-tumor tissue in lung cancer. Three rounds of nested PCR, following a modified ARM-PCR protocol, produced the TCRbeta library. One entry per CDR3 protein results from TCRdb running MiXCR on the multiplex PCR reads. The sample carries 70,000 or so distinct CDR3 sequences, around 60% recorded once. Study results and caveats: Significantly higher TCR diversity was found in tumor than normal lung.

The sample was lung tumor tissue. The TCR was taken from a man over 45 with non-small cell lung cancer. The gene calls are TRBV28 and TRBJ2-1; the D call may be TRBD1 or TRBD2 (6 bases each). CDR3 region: CLSRGGPSTYDQFF. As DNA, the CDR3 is TGTCTTAGTCGTGGGGGGCCTTCGACCTATGATCAGTTCTTC.